The 21 T cell receptor beta chains listed next were all sequenced from one sample in a study of identical twins. MiXCR, run by TCRdb on the 5' RACE reads, gives a single entry per CDR3 protein. The profile covers roughly 230,000 distinct CDR3 sequences, with about 8% appearing a single time and less than 4% taken by the ten largest. The sample was also reused in another study, on yellow fever vaccine responses in identical twins.

Input material: CD8+ T cells sorted from blood. These receptors were taken from a woman in her late teens or twenties in good health.

This clonotype was seen more than once but under ten times. The rearrangement links TRBV27 to TRBJ2-3; D gene ambiguous. CDR3 length: 15 residues. Trimming left V 5 bases short and J 1 base short, with 13 bases between. Germline V gives CDR1 MNHEY, CDR2 SMNVEV (reference sequence). This chain's CDR3 is CASSPLSAGTDTQYF. For the CDR3, the DNA is TGTGCCAGCAGTCCTTTATCGGCCGGCACAGATACGCAGTATTTT.

This clonotype appeared many times. The chain is built from TRBV15 and TRBJ1-1; the D gene is possibly TRBD1 (5 bases). V was pared by 5 bases and J by 1 base, with 8 bases between. Germline values: CDR1 LNHNV, CDR2 YYDKDF (reference sequence). The CDR3 is 13 amino acids. As DNA, the CDR3 is TGTGCCACCAGCCTAGACAGGAACACTGAAGCTTTCTTT. It codes for CATSLDRNTEAFF.

This chain connects TRBV12-5 to TRBJ1-3, with D unclear. The CDR3 runs to 15 residues. Trimming cost V 5 bases and J 0 bases, with 11 bases left between them. Germline V gives CDR1 LGHNT, CDR2 FRNRAP. The CDR3 sequence is CASGPPISSGNTIYF. Here the CDR3 DNA reads TGTGCTAGTGGTCCCCCGATTAGCTCTGGAAACACCATATATTTT.

V gene TRBV4-3 combines with J gene TRBJ1-5; TRBD1 is a possible D gene (5 bases). This CDR3 spans 14 amino acids. Looked up from germline, CDR1 is LGHNA and CDR2 is YSLEER. V was pared by 0 bases and J by 7 bases, with 10 bases between. The CDR3 protein is CASSQDRRGQPQHF. CDR3 DNA sequence: TGCGCCAGCAGCCAAGATCGGCGGGGCCAGCCCCAGCATTTT.

The V and J genes are TRBV12-3 or TRBV12-4 and TRBJ2-7; the match to TRBD2 covers 8 bases. The CDR3 runs to 16 residues. V was pared by 1 base and J by 7 bases, with 12 bases of the junction left unmatched. The CDR3: CASSLVGRAGGEEQYF. The CDR3 nucleotides are TGTGCCAGCAGTTTAGTCGGGCGCGCGGGGGGTGAGGAGCAGTACTTC.

On this clonotype: A clone one base away is much larger, so this may be a read error. The chain uses TRBV20-1 and TRBJ2-4; D may correspond to TRBD1 or TRBD2 (5 bases each). V was trimmed by 6 bases and J by 5 bases, leaving 17 bases between them. The CDR3 contains 14 residues. CDR1 is DFQATT and CDR2 is SNEGSKA in the germline V gene (reference sequence). CDR3 sequence reads: CSAEKGTGENIQYF. As DNA, the CDR3 is TGCAGTGCGGAAAAAGGGACCGGGGAAAACATTCAGTACTTC.

The V gene is TRBV7-8, the J gene TRBJ1-1, with D tentatively TRBD1 (6 bases). CDR3 size: 18 residues. Germline V gene lookup returns CDR1 SGHVS and CDR2 FQNEAQ. V was trimmed by 1 base and J by 1 base, leaving 19 bases between them. The CDR3 region is CASSLVLGGAAQNTEAFF. CDR3 bases: TGTGCCAGCAGCTTAGTATTAGGGGGGGCGGCACAGAACACTGAAGCTTTCTTT.

This clonotype was detected many times. The chain has TRBV6-2 or TRBV6-3 and TRBJ2-1; D ambiguous. This CDR3 region has 13 residues. Germline assignment: CDR1 MNHEY and CDR2 SVGEGT. The V and J ends lost 6 bases and 9 bases respectively, with 15 bases between them. DNA for the CDR3: TGTGCCAGCAGCCTCACAGTTGCAGGTGAGCAGTTCTTC. Translating gives CASSLTVAGEQFF.

The sample holds a few counts of this clonotype. The CDR3 loop is CASPIQGPFDYGYTF. The CDR3 coding sequence is TGTGCCAGTCCGATACAGGGCCCCTTTGACTATGGCTACACCTTC. The chain uses TRBV19 and TRBJ1-2, with D tentatively TRBD1 (6 bases). Germline V CDR1 and CDR2: LNHDA, SQIVND (reference sequence). V was cut by 8 bases and J by 3 bases, with 19 bases left in between. The CDR3 has 15 amino acids.

The chain carries TRBV4-3 and TRBJ2-2; 9 nucleotides align to TRBD1. Per germline, CDR1 LGHNA and CDR2 YSLEER. Trimming took 5 bases from V and 1 from J; bases not matched to a gene: 5. The CDR3 length is 16 residues. Here the CDR3 reads CASSYRDRENTGELFF. CDR3 DNA: TGCGCCAGCAGCTACCGGGACAGGGAGAACACCGGGGAGCTGTTTTTT.

This clonotype appeared many times. This chain links TRBV4-1 with TRBJ1-1; D call uncertain. The V gene lost 4 bases and the J gene lost 4 bases, with 13 bases spanning the gap. CDR3 length: 14 amino acids. The germline V gene has CDR1 MGHRA and CDR2 YSYEKL. The CDR3 here is CASSPERSSTEAFF. The CDR3 region has the DNA TGCGCCAGCAGCCCGGAGAGAAGTAGCACTGAAGCTTTCTTT.

V usage is TRBV10-3 and J usage is TRBJ1-2; tentative D call: TRBD1 (5 bases). Germline V CDR1 and CDR2: ENHRY, SYGVKD. Trimming pared 7 bases from V and 0 bases from J, leaving 15 bases between. The CDR3 runs 15 residues. The CDR3 DNA follows: TGTGCCATCAACACGGGGGGGACCTCTAACTATGGCTACACCTTC. It encodes CAINTGGTSNYGYTF.

This clonotype was counted ten times or more. The DNA for the CDR3 is TGTGCCAGCAGTGACCACCTGACGGGGGGGCTGGGAGATACGCAGTATTTT. It specifies CASSDHLTGGLGDTQYF. The V and J genes are TRBV27 and TRBJ2-3, with 8 bases aligning to TRBD2. The CDR3 covers 17 residues. J was trimmed by 5 bases and V by 5 bases; bases with no gene match: 15. Germline assignment: CDR1 MNHEY and CDR2 SMNVEV (reference sequence).

This clonotype was detected only a few times. The chain employs TRBV3-1 and TRBJ1-4, with D tentatively TRBD1 (5 bases). The length of the CDR3 is 15 residues. Germline CDR1 reads LGHDT; CDR2 reads YNNKEL (reference sequence). V was cut by 4 bases and J by 3 bases, with 12 bases left in between. The CDR3 spells CASSLSTDPNEKLFF. For the CDR3, the DNA is TGTGCCAGCAGCCTATCGACAGACCCTAATGAAAAACTGTTTTTT.

This clonotype was counted between two and nine times. The chain carries TRBV15 and TRBJ2-7; D perhaps matches TRBD1 (6 bases). Germline V gene lookup returns CDR1 LNHNV and CDR2 YYDKDF (reference sequence). V lost 4 bases and J 5 bases, leaving 18 bases between the germline ends. There are 15 residues in the CDR3. The CDR3 sequence: CATSTGHPPLNEQYF. The CDR3 DNA sequence: TGTGCCACCAGCACGGGACACCCACCTCTAAACGAGCAGTACTTC.

This clonotype appeared a few times. The chain recombines TRBV7-6 with TRBJ2-7; the D gene could be TRBD1 or TRBD2 (5 bases each). V lost 1 base and J lost 3, with 16 bases in between. The CDR3 length is 16 residues. CDR1 and CDR2 from the germline V gene are SGHVS and FNYEAQ. The CDR3 region is CASSLGEHLGVYEQYF. The CDR3 bases are TGTGCCAGCAGCTTAGGTGAACACCTGGGGGTCTACGAGCAGTACTTC.

This clonotype has a count of ten or more. The V and J genes are TRBV4-3 and TRBJ2-7, with D uncertain. The V and J ends lost 0 bases and 5 bases respectively, with 14 bases between them. Germline CDR1 and CDR2: LGHNA and YSLEER. CDR3 length equals 15 residues. The CDR3 coding sequence is TGCGCCAGCAGCCAAGATAGGGTAGATATCAACGAGCAGTACTTC. This sequence encodes CASSQDRVDINEQYF.

The chain employs TRBV11-3 and TRBJ2-5; 10 bases agree with TRBD2. The CDR3 covers 15 residues. CDR1 is SGHNT and CDR2 is YENEEA in the germline V gene. J was trimmed by 5 bases and V by 5 bases; bases with no gene match: 8. CDR3 residues: CASSQRTSGWETQYF. CDR3 coding DNA: TGTGCCAGCAGCCAACGGACTAGCGGATGGGAGACCCAGTACTTC.

V and J are TRBV20-1 and TRBJ2-3; 7 bases match TRBD2. The V segment lost 7 bases and the J segment 3 bases; nucleotides outside the gene matches: 7. Germline V gene sequence: CDR1 DFQATT, CDR2 SNEGSKA (reference sequence). The CDR3 sequence is 13 residues long. The CDR3 is CSVSQRETDTQYF. CDR3 DNA sequence: TGCAGTGTTAGTCAGCGGGAAACAGATACGCAGTATTTT.

This chain uses TRBV24-1 with TRBJ2-5, with a tentative D call TRBD1 (5 bases). CDR3 length: 15 residues. V was pared by 0 bases and J by 5 bases, with 12 bases between. Per germline, CDR1 KGHDR and CDR2 SFDVKD. This CDR3 reads CATSDLRQAGETQYF. The CDR3 DNA reads as TGTGCCACCAGTGATTTGAGGCAGGCAGGGGAGACCCAGTACTTC.

This clonotype was seen many times. This chain links TRBV29-1 with TRBJ2-1, with 7 positions matching TRBD2. This CDR3 has 15 residues. V was pared by 7 bases and J by 7 bases, with 16 bases of the junction left unmatched. Germline V gene lookup returns CDR1 SQVTM and CDR2 ANQGSEA. CDR3 protein: CSALPRAGVMNEQFF. DNA for the CDR3: TGCAGCGCCCTACCTAGGGCGGGAGTAATGAATGAGCAGTTCTTC.